This entry is about one TCR beta chain. This sample was taken from a study of blood T cell repertoires in COVID-19. Turning to the study itself: Both acute and convalescent COVID-19 samples were obtained from the United States, Italy and Spain.

Trimming removed 0 bases from V and 2 bases from J, with 10 bases in between. This CDR3 has 15 amino acids. Germline CDR1 and CDR2: SGDLS and YYNGEE. Participants' reported clinical history set cohort assignment. Sequencing was performed with immunoSEQ multiplex PCR; in TCRdb, only in-frame clones are kept and a portion is missing. The sample has around 280,000 clones; approximately 91% are singletons. This receptor was obtained from a woman in her thirties or forties who had recovered from COVID-19. The gene calls are TRBV9 and TRBJ2-3, with D perhaps TRBD1 (6 bases). The sample comprised PBMCs or T cells enriched from blood (not recorded which). The CDR3 sequence is CASSVGGHPTDTQYF. CDR3 nucleotide sequence: TGTGCCAGCAGCGTAGGGGGACACCCCACAGATACGCAGTATTTT.